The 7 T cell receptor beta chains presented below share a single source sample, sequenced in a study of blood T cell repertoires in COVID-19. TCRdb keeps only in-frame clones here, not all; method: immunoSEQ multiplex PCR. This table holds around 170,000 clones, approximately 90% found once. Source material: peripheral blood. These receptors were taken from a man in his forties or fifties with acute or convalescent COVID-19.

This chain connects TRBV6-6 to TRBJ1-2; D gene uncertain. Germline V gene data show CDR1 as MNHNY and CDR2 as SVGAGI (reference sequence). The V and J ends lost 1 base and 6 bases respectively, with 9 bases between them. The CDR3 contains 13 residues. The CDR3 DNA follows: TGTGCCAGCAGTTACTGGGGAGGGAATGGCTACACCTTC. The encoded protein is CASSYWGGNGYTF.

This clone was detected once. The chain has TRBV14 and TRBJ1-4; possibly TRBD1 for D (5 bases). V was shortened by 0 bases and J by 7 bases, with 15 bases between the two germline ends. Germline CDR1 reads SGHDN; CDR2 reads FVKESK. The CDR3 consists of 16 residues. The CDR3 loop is CASSQEKPGLSEKLFF. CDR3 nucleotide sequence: TGTGCCAGCAGCCAAGAGAAGCCAGGGCTGAGTGAAAAACTGTTTTTT.

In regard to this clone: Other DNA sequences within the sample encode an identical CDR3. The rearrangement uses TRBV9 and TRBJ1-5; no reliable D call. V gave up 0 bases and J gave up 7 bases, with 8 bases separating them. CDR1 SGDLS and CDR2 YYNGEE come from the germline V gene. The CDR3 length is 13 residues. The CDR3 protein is CASSVDGEQPQHF. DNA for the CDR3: TGTGCCAGCAGCGTAGACGGGGAGCAGCCCCAGCATTTT.

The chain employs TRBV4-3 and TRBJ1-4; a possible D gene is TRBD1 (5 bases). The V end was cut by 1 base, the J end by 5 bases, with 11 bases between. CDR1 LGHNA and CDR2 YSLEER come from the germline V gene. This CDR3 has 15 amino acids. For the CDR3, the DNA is TGCGCCAGCAGCCAAGGACAGTTGCCGAATGAAAAACTGTTTTTT. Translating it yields CASSQGQLPNEKLFF.

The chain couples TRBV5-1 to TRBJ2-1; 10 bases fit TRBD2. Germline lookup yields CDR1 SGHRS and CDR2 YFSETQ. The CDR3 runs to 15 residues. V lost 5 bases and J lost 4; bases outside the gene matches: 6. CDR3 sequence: CASREGLATYNEQFF. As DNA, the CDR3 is TGCGCCAGCAGGGAGGGACTAGCGACATACAATGAGCAGTTCTTC.

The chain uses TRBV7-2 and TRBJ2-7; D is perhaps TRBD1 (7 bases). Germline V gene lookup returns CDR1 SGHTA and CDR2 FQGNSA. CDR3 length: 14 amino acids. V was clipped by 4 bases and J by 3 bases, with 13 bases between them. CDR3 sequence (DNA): TGTGCCAGCAGCTCGCAGGGGGGACTCTACGAGCAGTACTTC. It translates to CASSSQGGLYEQYF.

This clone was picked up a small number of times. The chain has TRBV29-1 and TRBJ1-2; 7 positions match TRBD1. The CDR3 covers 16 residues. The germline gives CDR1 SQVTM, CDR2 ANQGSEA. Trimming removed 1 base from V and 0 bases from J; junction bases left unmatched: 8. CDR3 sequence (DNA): TGCAGCGTTGAAGCCCTTGACAGGGTGACTAACTATGGCTACACCTTC. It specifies CSVEALDRVTNYGYTF.